The sample holds a few counts of the clone carrying this T cell receptor (beta chain). Method: immunoSEQ multiplex PCR; TCRdb's copy keeps in-frame clones and lacks some. The sample carries about 1 million clones, 75% to 80% recorded once. The sample belongs to a study of shared clonotypes between healthy human individuals. Whole-study context: CD8 memory received one plate per donor, CD8 naive two, CD4 memory three and CD4 naive three.

The CDR3 is made up of 15 amino acids. The ends lost 4 bases at V and 0 bases at J; junction bases unmatched: 5. Germline CDR1 SGDLS, CDR2 YYNGEE. The clonotype originates from a man younger than 35 in good health. Some clones in this sample may be carry-over from other donors' samples. The chain recombines TRBV9 with TRBJ1-1, with 8 bases lining up with TRBD1. Sequencing was carried out using memory CD4+ T cells from PBMCs. Documented subset: CD45RA-negative fraction. The CDR3 here is CASSKRQGMNTEAFF. The CDR3, as DNA: TGTGCCAGCAGCAAACGACAGGGGATGAACACTGAAGCTTTCTTT.